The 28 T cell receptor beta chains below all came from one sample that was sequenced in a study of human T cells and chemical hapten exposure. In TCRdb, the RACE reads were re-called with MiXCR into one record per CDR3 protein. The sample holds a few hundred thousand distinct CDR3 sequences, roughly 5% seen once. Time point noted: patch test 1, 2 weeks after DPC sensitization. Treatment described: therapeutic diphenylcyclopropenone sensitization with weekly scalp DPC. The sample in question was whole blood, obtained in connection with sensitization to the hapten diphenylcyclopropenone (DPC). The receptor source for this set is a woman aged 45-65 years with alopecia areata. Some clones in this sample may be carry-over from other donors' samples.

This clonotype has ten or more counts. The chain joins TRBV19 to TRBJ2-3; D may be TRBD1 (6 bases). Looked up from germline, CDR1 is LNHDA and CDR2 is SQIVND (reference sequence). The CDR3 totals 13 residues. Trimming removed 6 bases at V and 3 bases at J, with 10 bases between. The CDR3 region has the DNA TGTGCCAGTAGCCCAGGGGTAACAGATACGCAGTATTTT. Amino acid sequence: CASSPGVTDTQYF.

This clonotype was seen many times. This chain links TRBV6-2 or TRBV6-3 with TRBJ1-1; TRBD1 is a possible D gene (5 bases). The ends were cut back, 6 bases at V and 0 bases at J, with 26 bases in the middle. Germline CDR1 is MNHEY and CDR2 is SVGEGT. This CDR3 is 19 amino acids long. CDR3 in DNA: TGTGCCAGCAGCTCCGGGCTCAGGGCGGTGCCTTCTATGAACACTGAAGCTTTCTTT. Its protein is CASSSGLRAVPSMNTEAFF.

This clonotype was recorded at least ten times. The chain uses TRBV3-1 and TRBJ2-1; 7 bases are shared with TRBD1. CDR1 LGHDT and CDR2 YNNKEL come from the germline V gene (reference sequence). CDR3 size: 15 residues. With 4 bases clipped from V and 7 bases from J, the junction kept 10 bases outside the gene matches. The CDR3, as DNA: TGTGCCAGCAGCCCCGACAGGGTAAAGACAAATGAGCAGTTCTTC. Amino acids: CASSPDRVKTNEQFF.

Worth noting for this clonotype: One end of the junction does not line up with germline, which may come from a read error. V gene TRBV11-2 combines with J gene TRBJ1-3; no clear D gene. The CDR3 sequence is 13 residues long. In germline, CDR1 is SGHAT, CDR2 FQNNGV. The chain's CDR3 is CASSLGNVAGKFF. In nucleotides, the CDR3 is TGTGCCAGCAGCTTAGGAAACGTCGCCGGGAAATTCTTT. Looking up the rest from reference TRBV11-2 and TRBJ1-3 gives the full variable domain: EAGVAQSPRYKIIEKRQSVAFWCNPISGHATLYWYQQILGQGPKLLIQFQNNGVVDDSQLPKDRFSAERLKGVDSTLKIQPAKLEDSAVYLCASSLGNVAGKFFGEGSWLTVV.

The CDR3 nucleotides are TGCGCCAGCAGCTTGTGGAGCGGGACCTCCTACAATGAGCAGTTCTTC. Its translation is CASSLWSGTSYNEQFF. V and J are TRBV5-1 and TRBJ2-1; 7 positions agree with TRBD2. In germline, CDR1 is SGHRS, CDR2 YFSETQ. Trimming removed 1 base from V and 0 bases from J; junction bases left unmatched: 4. CDR3 size: 16 residues.

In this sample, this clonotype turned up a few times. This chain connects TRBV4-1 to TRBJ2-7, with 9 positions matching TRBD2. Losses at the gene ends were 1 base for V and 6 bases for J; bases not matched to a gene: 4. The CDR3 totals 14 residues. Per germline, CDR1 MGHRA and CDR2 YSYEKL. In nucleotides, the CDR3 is TGCGCCAGCAGCCAAGGGGCTAGCGGGACCGAGCAGTACTTC. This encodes CASSQGASGTEQYF.

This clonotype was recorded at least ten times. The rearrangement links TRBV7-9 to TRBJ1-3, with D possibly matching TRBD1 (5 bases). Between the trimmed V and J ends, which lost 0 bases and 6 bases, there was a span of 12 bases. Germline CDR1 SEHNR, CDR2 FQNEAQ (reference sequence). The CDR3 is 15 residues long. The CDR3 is CASSLAQGPINTIYF. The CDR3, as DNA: TGTGCCAGCAGCTTAGCGCAGGGACCGATAAACACCATATATTTT.

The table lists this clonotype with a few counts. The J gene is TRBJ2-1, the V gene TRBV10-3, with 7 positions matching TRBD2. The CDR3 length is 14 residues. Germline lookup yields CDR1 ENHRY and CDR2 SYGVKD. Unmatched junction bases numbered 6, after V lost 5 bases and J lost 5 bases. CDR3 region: CAISPVGGNNEQFF. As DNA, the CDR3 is TGTGCCATCAGTCCTGTGGGAGGGAACAATGAGCAGTTCTTC.

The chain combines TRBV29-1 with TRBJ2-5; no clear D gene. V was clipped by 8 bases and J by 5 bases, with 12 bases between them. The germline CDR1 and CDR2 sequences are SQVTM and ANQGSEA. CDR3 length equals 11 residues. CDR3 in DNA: TGCAGCCTATCCAAAGGGGAGACCCAGTACTTC. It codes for CSLSKGETQYF.

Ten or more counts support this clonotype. For the CDR3, the DNA is TGCGCCAGCAGCAGGGTAGCCGGACCACTCCAAGAGACCCAGTACTTC. Translated: CASSRVAGPLQETQYF. The V call is TRBV5-1, the J call TRBJ2-5, with D uncertain. CDR1 is SGHRS and CDR2 is YFSETQ in the germline V gene. This CDR3 region has 16 residues. V was shortened by 4 bases and J by 1 base, with 17 bases between the two germline ends.

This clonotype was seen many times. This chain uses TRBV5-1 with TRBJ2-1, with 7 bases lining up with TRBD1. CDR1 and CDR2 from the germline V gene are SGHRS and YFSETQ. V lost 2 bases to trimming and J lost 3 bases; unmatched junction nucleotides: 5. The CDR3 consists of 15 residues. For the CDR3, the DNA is TGCGCCAGCAGCTTCCCGGGACAGTTCTACAATGAGCAGTTCTTC. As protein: CASSFPGQFYNEQFF.

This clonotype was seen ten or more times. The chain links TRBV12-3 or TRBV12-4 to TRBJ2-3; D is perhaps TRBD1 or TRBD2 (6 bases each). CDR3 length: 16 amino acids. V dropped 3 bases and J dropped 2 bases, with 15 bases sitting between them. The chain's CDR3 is CASSFIRGHPTDTQYF. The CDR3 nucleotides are TGTGCCAGCAGTTTTATTCGGGGGCATCCCACAGATACGCAGTATTTT.

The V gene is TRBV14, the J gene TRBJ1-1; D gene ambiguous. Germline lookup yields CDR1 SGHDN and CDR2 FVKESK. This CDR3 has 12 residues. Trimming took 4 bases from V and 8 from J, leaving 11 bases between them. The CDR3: CASSPRTTEAFF. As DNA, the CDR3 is TGTGCCAGCAGCCCGAGGACTACAGAAGCTTTCTTT.

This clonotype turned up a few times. CDR3 DNA: TGTGCCTGGAGTGTAACGTACGAGCAGTACTTC. Protein product: CAWSVTYEQYF. This sequence joins TRBV30 and TRBJ2-7; D is uncertain. Per the germline V gene, CDR1 is GTSNPN and CDR2 is SVGIG (reference sequence). The CDR3 is made up of 11 amino acids. V shed 0 bases and J shed 4 bases, with 4 bases lying between them. Full variable domain (rest looked up from reference TRBV30 and TRBJ2-7): SQTIHQWPATLVQPVGSPLSLECTVEGTSNPNLYWYRQAAGRGLQLLFYSVGIGQISSEVPQNLSASRPQDRQFILSSKKLLLSDSGFYLCAWSVTYEQYFGPGTRLTVT.

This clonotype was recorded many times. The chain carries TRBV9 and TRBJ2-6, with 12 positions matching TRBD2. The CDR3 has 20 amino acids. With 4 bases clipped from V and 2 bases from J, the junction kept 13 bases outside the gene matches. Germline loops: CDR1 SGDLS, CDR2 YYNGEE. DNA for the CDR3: TGTGCCAGCAGCCCCTACTTTGGGACTAGCGGGTTTACTGGGGCCAACGTCCTGACTTTC. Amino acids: CASSPYFGTSGFTGANVLTF.

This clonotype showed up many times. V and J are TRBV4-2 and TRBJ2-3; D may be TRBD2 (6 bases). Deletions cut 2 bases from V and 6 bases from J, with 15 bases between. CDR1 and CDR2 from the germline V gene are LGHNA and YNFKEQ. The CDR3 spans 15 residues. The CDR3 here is CASSQQRDWRDTQYF. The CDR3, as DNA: TGTGCCAGCAGCCAACAACGGGACTGGAGGGATACGCAGTATTTT.

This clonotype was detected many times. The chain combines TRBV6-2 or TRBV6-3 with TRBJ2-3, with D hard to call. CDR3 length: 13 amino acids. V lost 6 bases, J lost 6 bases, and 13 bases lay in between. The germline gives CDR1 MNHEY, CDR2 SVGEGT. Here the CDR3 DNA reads TGTGCCAGCAGCGAATCCCTTATGGATACGCAGTATTTT. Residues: CASSESLMDTQYF.

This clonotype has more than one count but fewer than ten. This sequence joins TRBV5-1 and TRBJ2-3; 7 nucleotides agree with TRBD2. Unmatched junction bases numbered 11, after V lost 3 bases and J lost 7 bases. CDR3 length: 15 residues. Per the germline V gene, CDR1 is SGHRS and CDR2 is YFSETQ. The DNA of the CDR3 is TGCGCCAGCAGCTCTTGGGGGGGAGACAGATATACGCAGTATTTT. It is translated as CASSSWGGDRYTQYF.

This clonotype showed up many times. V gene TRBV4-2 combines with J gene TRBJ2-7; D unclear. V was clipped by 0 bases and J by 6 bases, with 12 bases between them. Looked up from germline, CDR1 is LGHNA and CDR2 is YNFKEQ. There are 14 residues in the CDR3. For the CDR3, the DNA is TGTGCCAGCAGCCAAGACTTCGGCCCAGGCGAGCAGTACTTC. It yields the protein CASSQDFGPGEQYF.

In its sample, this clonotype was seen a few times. The CDR3 reads CSAVSGARDNEKLFF. The DNA of the CDR3 is TGCAGTGCTGTGTCGGGGGCGCGGGATAATGAAAAACTGTTTTTT. The chain couples TRBV20-1 to TRBJ1-4; a weak D match, TRBD1 (6 bases). V shed 5 bases and J shed 4 bases, with 17 bases lying between them. This CDR3 is 15 amino acids long. Germline V lookup: CDR1 DFQATT, CDR2 SNEGSKA (reference sequence).

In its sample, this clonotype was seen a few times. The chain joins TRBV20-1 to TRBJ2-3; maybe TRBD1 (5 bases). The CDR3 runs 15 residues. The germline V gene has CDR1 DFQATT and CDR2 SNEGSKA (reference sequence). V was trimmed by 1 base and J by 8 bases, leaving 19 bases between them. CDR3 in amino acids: CSARVALSGLGTQYF. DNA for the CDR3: TGCAGTGCTAGAGTTGCATTGTCAGGGTTAGGTACGCAGTATTTT.

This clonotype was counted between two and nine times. The CDR3 protein is CASSQEEGPRDEQYF. The CDR3, as DNA: TGTGCCAGCAGCCAAGAGGAGGGCCCCCGGGACGAGCAGTACTTC. J is TRBJ2-7 and V is TRBV4-2, with D maybe TRBD2 (6 bases). From germline, CDR1 is LGHNA and CDR2 YNFKEQ. V shed 0 bases and J shed 5 bases, with 14 bases lying between them. CDR3 size: 15 residues.

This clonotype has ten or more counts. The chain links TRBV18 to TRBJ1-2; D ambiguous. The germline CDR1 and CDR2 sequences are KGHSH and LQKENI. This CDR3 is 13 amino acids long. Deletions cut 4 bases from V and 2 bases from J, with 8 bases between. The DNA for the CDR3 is TGTGCCAGCTCACAGCAGAAGAACTATGGCTACACCTTC. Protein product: CASSQQKNYGYTF.

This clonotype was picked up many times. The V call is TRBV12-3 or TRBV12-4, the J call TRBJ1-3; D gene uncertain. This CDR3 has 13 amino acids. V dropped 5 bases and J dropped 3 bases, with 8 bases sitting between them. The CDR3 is CASSVGIGNTIYF. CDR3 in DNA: TGTGCCAGCAGTGTAGGCATTGGAAACACCATATATTTT.

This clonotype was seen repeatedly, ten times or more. The CDR3, as DNA: TGTGCCTGGAGTGATAGAAGCTCCTACAATGAGCAGTTCTTC. Its translation is CAWSDRSSYNEQFF. This rearrangement joins TRBV30 to TRBJ2-1; D call uncertain. Trimming stripped 1 base from V and 0 bases from J, with 7 bases between. This CDR3 region has 14 residues. The germline V gene encodes CDR1 GTSNPN and CDR2 SVGIG (reference sequence).

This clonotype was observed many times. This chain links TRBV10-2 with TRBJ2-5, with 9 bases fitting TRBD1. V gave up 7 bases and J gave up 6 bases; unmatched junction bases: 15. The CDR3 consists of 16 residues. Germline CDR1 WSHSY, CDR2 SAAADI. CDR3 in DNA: TGCGCCAGCAATAGTTTACAGGGGGCTGGGACGAAGACCCAGTACTTC. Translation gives CASNSLQGAGTKTQYF.

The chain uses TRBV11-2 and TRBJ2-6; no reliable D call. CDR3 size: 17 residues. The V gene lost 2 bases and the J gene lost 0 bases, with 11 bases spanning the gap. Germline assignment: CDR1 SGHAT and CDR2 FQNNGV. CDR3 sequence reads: CASSLRGSPSGANVLTF. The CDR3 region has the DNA TGTGCCAGCAGCTTAAGAGGCAGCCCCTCTGGGGCCAACGTCCTGACTTTC. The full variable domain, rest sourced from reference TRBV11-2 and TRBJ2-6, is EAGVAQSPRYKIIEKRQSVAFWCNPISGHATLYWYQQILGQGPKLLIQFQNNGVVDDSQLPKDRFSAERLKGVDSTLKIQPAKLEDSAVYLCASSLRGSPSGANVLTFGAGSRLTVL.

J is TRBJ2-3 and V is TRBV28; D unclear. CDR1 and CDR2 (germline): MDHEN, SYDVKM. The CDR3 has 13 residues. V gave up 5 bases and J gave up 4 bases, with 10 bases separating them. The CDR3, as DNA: TGTGCCAGCAGTCACCCGTCCGCAGATACGCAGTATTTT. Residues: CASSHPSADTQYF.